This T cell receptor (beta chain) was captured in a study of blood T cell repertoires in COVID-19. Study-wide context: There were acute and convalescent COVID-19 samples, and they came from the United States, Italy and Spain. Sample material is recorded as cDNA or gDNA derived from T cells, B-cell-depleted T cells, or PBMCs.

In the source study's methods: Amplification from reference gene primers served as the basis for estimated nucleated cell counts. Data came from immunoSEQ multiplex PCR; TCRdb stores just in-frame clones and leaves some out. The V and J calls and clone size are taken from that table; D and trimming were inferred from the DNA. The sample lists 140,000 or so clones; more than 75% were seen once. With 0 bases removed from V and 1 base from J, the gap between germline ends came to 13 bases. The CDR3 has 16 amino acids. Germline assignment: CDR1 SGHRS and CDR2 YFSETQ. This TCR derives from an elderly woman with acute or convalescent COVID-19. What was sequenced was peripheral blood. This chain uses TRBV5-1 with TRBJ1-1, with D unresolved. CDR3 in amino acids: CASSLVSGDRNTEAFF. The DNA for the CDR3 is TGCGCCAGCAGCTTGGTTTCCGGGGATAGGAACACTGAAGCTTTCTTT. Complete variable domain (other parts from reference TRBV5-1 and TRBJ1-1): KAGVTQTPRYLIKTRGQQVTLSCSPISGHRSVSWYQQTPGQGLQFLFEYFSETQRNKGNFPGRFSGRQFSNSRSEMNVSTLELGDSALYLCASSLVSGDRNTEAFFGQGTRLTVV.